This T cell receptor (beta chain) was captured in a study of metastatic and nonmetastatic thyroid tumors. Looking at the study overall: It was across blood and tumor or nodule tissue from malignant and benign thyroid patients that repertoires were compared.

In the source study's methods: A papillary thyroid cancer distant-metastasis classifier was built from CDR3 differences across clinicopathological groups. Via MiXCR, TCRdb re-called the PCR reads. The V and J calls here are based on TCRdb, not the publication. The sample lists 7,000 to 10,000 clones, 24% occurring once. The CDR3 has 13 amino acids. Trimming stripped 3 bases from V and 6 bases from J, with 11 bases between. Germline V CDR1 and CDR2: KGHSH, LQKENI. Nobody among the patients had been given any treatment before thyroid surgery. Broader study findings: Reported TCR beta diversity, measured in blood and tumor, was significantly higher for malignant thyroid tumors than for benign nodules.

In the case of this clone: Its antigen is currently unknown.

This chain links TRBV18 with TRBJ1-2, with unresolved D. Sample: tumor tissue. The source is a female donor with papillary thyroid cancer or a benign thyroid nodule (not recorded which). Some clones in this sample may be carry-over from other donors' samples. The chain's CDR3 is CASSPGTVDGYTF. CDR3 in DNA: TGTGCCAGCTCACCGGGTACAGTCGATGGCTACACCTTC.